This T cell receptor (beta chain) was found in a study of cytomegalovirus exposure and HLA in healthy donors. The study ran its PCR with 60 Vbeta and 13 Jbeta primers. Clones were read by immunoSEQ multiplex PCR, and TCRdb kept only the in-frame ones, dropping some. The sample yields approximately 150,000 clones, around 80% seen once. Germline V gene lookup returns CDR1 SQVTM and CDR2 ANQGSEA. The V gene lost 5 bases and the J gene lost 0 bases, with 10 bases spanning the gap. This CDR3 has 13 residues. V and J are TRBV29-1 and TRBJ1-2; D not certain. The sequence came from a young man in good health and CMV-seropositive. Sequencing used PBMCs. This chain's CDR3 is CSVYRESNYGYTF. CDR3 coding DNA: TGCAGCGTTTACAGAGAATCTAACTATGGCTACACCTTC.